The clone carrying this TCR beta chain has ten or more counts. These data belong to a study of blood T cell repertoires in COVID-19. For the study at large: Whether acute or convalescent, the COVID-19 samples came from the United States, Italy and Spain.

Measured with immunoSEQ multiplex PCR; TCRdb has only the in-frame clones, and not every one. The sample carries over 85,000 clones, about 80% recorded once. The specimen sequenced was peripheral blood. The receptor was isolated from a woman aged 80 or over with acute or convalescent COVID-19.

CDR3: CASSLDLGVQYNEQFF. The CDR3 nucleotides read TGTGCCAGCAGCTTAGATTTAGGGGTCCAATACAATGAGCAGTTCTTC. This chain uses TRBV11-2 with TRBJ2-1; D is perhaps TRBD1 (5 bases). The CDR3 is made up of 16 amino acids. The germline V gene has CDR1 SGHAT and CDR2 FQNNGV. V was cut by 0 bases and J by 4 bases, with 13 bases left in between.